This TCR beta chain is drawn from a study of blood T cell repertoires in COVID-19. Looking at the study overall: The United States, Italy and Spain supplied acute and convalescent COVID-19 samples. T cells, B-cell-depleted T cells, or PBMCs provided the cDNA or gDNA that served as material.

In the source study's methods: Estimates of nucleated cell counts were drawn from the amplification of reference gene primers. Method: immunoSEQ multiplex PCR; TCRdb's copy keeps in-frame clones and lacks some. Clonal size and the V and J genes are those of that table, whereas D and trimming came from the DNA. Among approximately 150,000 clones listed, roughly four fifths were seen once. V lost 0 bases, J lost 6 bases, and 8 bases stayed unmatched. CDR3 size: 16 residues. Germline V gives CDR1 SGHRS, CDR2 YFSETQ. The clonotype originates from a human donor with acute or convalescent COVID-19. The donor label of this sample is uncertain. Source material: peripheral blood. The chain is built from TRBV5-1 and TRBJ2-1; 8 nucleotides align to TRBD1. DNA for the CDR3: TGCGCCAGCAGCTTGGACGGACAGGGAAAGGGCAATGAGCAGTTCTTC. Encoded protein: CASSLDGQGKGNEQFF.